This is a list of T cell receptor beta chains from one sample in a study of blood T cell repertoires in COVID-19. The table came from immunoSEQ multiplex PCR; TCRdb's copy has only in-frame clones and leaves some out. This sample has about 65,000 clones; around 90% occur once, and the top ten carry over 1%. Sequencing input: peripheral blood. Source of these receptors: a man in his 60s with acute or convalescent COVID-19. Both conserved end residues are part of each CDR3. D genes are given only for firm matches. Size values are once, few and many counts, or a class for expanded clones, and some rows have none.

TRBD1,TRBJ1-6,.,TRBV6-5,CASGSHRGDGSPLHF,TGTGCCAGCGGCTCCCACAGGGGCGACGGGTCACCCCTCCACTTT
.,TRBJ2-5,.,TRBV11-1,CASSLAAYQETQYF,TGTGCCAGCAGCCTAGCCGCGTACCAAGAGACCCAGTACTTC
TRBD1,TRBJ1-1,.,TRBV18,CASSLQGGSEAFF,TGTGCCAGCTCACTACAGGGGGGCTCTGAAGCTTTCTTT
.,TRBJ2-1,.,TRBV28,CASSSGPDDEQFF,TGTGCCAGCAGTTCTGGGCCAGACGATGAGCAGTTCTTC
TRBD2,TRBJ2-3,.,TRBV5-1,CASSLGTSGGATDTQYF,TGCGCCAGCAGCTTGGGGACTAGCGGGGGGGCAACAGATACGCAGTATTTT
.,TRBJ2-2,.,TRBV6-5,CASSIINTGELFF,TGTGCCAGCAGTATCATCAACACCGGGGAGCTGTTTTTT
.,TRBJ2-7,.,TRBV11-2,CASTVGHSGEQYF,TGTGCCAGCACCGTGGGACACTCGGGAGAGCAGTACTTC
TRBD1,TRBJ2-7,.,TRBV2,CASQPGTGTYEQYF,TGTGCCAGCCAGCCGGGGACAGGCACCTACGAGCAGTACTTC
.,TRBJ2-1,.,TRBV10-2,CASKGVSYNEQFF,TGCGCCAGCAAAGGGGTCTCCTACAATGAGCAGTTCTTC
.,TRBJ2-7,.,TRBV27,CASSYGGLGEQYF,TGTGCCAGCAGCTATGGGGGCTTAGGGGAGCAGTACTTC
.,TRBJ2-7,few,TRBV6-1,CASSEWLRGTAYEQYF,TGTGCCAGCAGTGAGTGGCTTAGGGGTACGGCCTACGAGCAGTACTTC
TRBD2,TRBJ2-7,many,TRBV20-1,CSASVLAGTPYEQYF,TGCAGTGCTAGTGTGCTAGCGGGGACTCCCTACGAGCAGTACTTC
TRBD1,TRBJ2-7,.,TRBV11-2,CASSLLTGTSLREQYF,TGTGCCAGCAGCCTGTTGACAGGGACGTCGCTTCGCGAGCAGTACTTC
.,TRBJ2-7,.,TRBV5-6,CASSLGGVTYEQYF,TGTGCCAGCAGCTTGGGGGGCGTGACCTACGAGCAGTACTTC
.,TRBJ1-2,.,TRBV28,CASSLVRFIYGYTF,TGTGCCAGCAGTTTGGTCAGGTTTATATATGGCTACACCTTC
.,TRBJ1-2,.,TRBV10-3,CAITGELRSNYGYTF,TGTGCCATCACCGGGGAGCTACGTTCTAACTATGGCTACACCTTC
TRBD1,TRBJ1-2,.,TRBV29-1,CSVERTGNGYTF,TGCAGCGTTGAGAGGACAGGGAATGGCTACACCTTC
TRBD2,TRBJ2-1,.,TRBV3-1/TRBV3-2,CASSQEKKAGGYNEQFF,TGTGCCAGCAGCCAAGAAAAGAAGGCGGGGGGGTACAATGAGCAGTTCTTC
.,TRBJ1-1,.,TRBV21-1,CASSKEGIDTEAFF,TGTGCCAGCAGCAAAGAGGGGATCGACACTGAAGCTTTCTTT
TRBD1,TRBJ2-5,.,TRBV4-1,CASSQEDRAETQYF,TGCGCCAGCAGCCAAGAGGACAGGGCCGAGACCCAGTACTTC
.,TRBJ2-7,.,TRBV5-6,CASSLREAPAEQYF,TGTGCCAGCAGCCTCAGGGAAGCGCCGGCCGAGCAGTACTTC
TRBD1,TRBJ1-6,.,TRBV27,CASSLVGPVQGNSPLHF,TGTGCCAGCAGTTTGGTCGGTCCCGTACAGGGGAACTCACCCCTCCACTTT
.,TRBJ2-2,.,TRBV7-9,CASTYLARDGELFF,TGTGCCAGCACCTACCTAGCGAGAGACGGGGAGCTGTTTTTT
.,TRBJ1-2,.,TRBV12-5,CASGTYGYTF,TGTGCTAGTGGGACATATGGCTACACCTTC
.,TRBJ1-2,once,TRBV5-1,CASSLRLREPGVSGDGYTF,TGCGCCAGCAGCTTGAGATTAAGGGAGCCCGGGGTATCAGGAGATGGCTACACCTTC
.,TRBJ1-5,.,TRBV7-2,CASSLNRGDNQPQHF,TGTGCCAGCAGCTTAAACCGGGGGGACAATCAGCCCCAGCATTTT
TRBD1,TRBJ2-3,once,TRBV5-4,CASSLGDRFFTDTQYF,TGTGCCAGCAGCTTGGGGGACAGGTTTTTCACAGATACGCAGTATTTT
TRBD2,TRBJ2-2,.,TRBV11-2,CASSLRASGGPTNTGELFF,TGTGCCAGCAGCTTACGTGCTAGCGGGGGGCCTACAAACACCGGGGAGCTGTTTTTT
TRBD1,TRBJ1-2,.,TRBV30,CAWSLGTDYGYTF,TGTGCCTGGAGTCTCGGGACAGACTATGGCTACACCTTC
.,TRBJ2-2,.,TRBV19,CASRGQNTGELFF,TGTGCCAGTAGGGGACAGAACACCGGGGAGCTGTTTTTT
.,TRBJ1-1,.,TRBV4-1,CASSLRAGGDTEAFF,TGCGCCAGCAGCCTCCGGGCCGGCGGGGACACTGAAGCTTTCTTT
.,TRBJ1-1,.,TRBV18,CASSQGQNTEAFF,TGTGCCAGCTCCCAGGGTCAGAACACTGAAGCTTTCTTT
.,TRBJ1-1,.,TRBV9,CASSALGDYTEAFF,TGTGCCAGCAGCGCCCTGGGGGACTACACTGAAGCTTTCTTT
.,TRBJ1-3,.,TRBV7-9,CASSEIYSGNTIYF,TGTGCCAGCAGCGAGATCTACTCTGGAAACACCATATATTTT
TRBD1,TRBJ2-3,.,TRBV15,CATSRGTVMGTDTQYF,TGTGCCACCAGCAGGGGGACAGTTATGGGGACAGATACGCAGTATTTT
.,TRBJ1-5,.,TRBV6-5,CASNQQGPQPQHF,TGTGCCAGCAATCAACAGGGTCCTCAGCCCCAGCATTTT
.,TRBJ1-1,.,TRBV19,CASSIQGNTEAFF,TGTGCCAGTAGTATTCAGGGAAACACTGAAGCTTTCTTT
TRBD1,TRBJ2-6,.,TRBV2,CASRDPGQGAAGANVLTF,TGTGCCAGCAGGGACCCGGGACAGGGGGCGGCTGGGGCCAACGTCCTGACTTTC
.,TRBJ1-1,.,TRBV10-2,CASSEEAITEAFF,TGCGCCAGCAGTGAGGAGGCTATCACTGAAGCTTTCTTT
.,TRBJ1-5,.,TRBV7-2,CASSLGAGDQPQHF,TGTGCCAGCAGCCTGGGGGCGGGCGATCAGCCCCAGCATTTT